A single sample is the source of the 21 T cell receptor beta chains below, sequenced in a study of cytomegalovirus exposure and HLA in healthy donors. The primer mix had 60 Vbeta and 13 Jbeta primers. The protocol was immunoSEQ multiplex PCR, while the TCRdb copy is restricted to in-frame clones and leaves out a portion. Counted here are 200,000 to 250,000 clones, around 80% occurring once; the ten biggest clones make up roughly 0.71%. The sample taken for sequencing was PBMCs. These receptors were collected from a boy aged 2 to 10 in good health and CMV-seronegative.

The chain is built from TRBV2 and TRBJ2-7; 9 bases align to TRBD1. CDR1 is SNHLY, CDR2 FYNNEI, per germline. The trim removed 7 bases at V and 9 bases at J, leaving 31 bases unmatched. This CDR3 contains 20 residues. The CDR3 sequence: CASTTDGQGNLGHLNLGQYF. The CDR3 DNA sequence: TGTGCCAGCACCACGGACGGACAGGGGAATTTAGGACACCTAAACTTGGGGCAGTACTTC.

The V gene is TRBV15, the J gene TRBJ2-3; D is possibly TRBD1 (6 bases). Per the germline V gene, CDR1 is LNHNV and CDR2 is YYDKDF (reference sequence). The CDR3 is 16 amino acids. V was clipped by 0 bases and J by 2 bases, with 12 bases between them. This chain's CDR3 is CATSRDRGQTTDTQYF. The DNA of the CDR3 is TGTGCCACCAGCAGAGATCGTGGACAGACCACAGATACGCAGTATTTT.

The chain recombines TRBV30 with TRBJ2-7; TRBD1 aligns across 9 bases. Germline CDR1 and CDR2: GTSNPN and SVGIG (reference sequence). Trimming removed 4 bases from V and 0 bases from J; junction bases left unmatched: 7. The CDR3 loop spans 15 amino acids. CDR3 coding DNA: TGTGCCTGGAACGTCCGGGGACAGGGCTCCTACGAGCAGTACTTC. It translates to CAWNVRGQGSYEQYF.

V usage is TRBV25-1 and J usage is TRBJ2-7, with TRBD1 matching over 9 bases. J gave up 7 bases and V 8 bases, and 15 bases lay outside the gene matches. The CDR3 has 15 amino acids. Germline assignment: CDR1 MGHDK and CDR2 SYGVNS. This chain's CDR3 is CASSSARDRDQEQYF. As DNA, the CDR3 is TGTGCCAGCTCCTCCGCCCGGGACAGGGATCAAGAGCAGTACTTC.

The chain has TRBV2 and TRBJ1-2, with TRBD1 matching over 7 bases. This CDR3 has 15 residues. Germline assignment: CDR1 SNHLY and CDR2 FYNNEI. Trimming at V came to 4 bases and at J to 2 bases, leaving 7 bases not matched to a gene. CDR3 DNA sequence: TGTGCCAGCAGTGTAGGGGGCTTGCTCAACTATGGCTACACCTTC. Residues: CASSVGGLLNYGYTF.

The chain links TRBV5-4 to TRBJ2-1; 12 nucleotides match TRBD2. Per germline, CDR1 SGHNT and CDR2 YYREEE (reference sequence). The CDR3 spans 16 residues. V lost 3 bases to trimming and J lost 6 bases; unmatched junction nucleotides: 7. CDR3 DNA: TGTGCCAGCAGCTCGAAGACTAGCGGGAGATCCAATGAGCAGTTCTTC. Protein product: CASSSKTSGRSNEQFF. Based on the CDR3 plus reference TRBV5-4 and TRBJ2-1, the full variable domain is ETGVTQSPTHLIKTRGQQVTLRCSSQSGHNTVSWYQQALGQGPQFIFQYYREEENGRGNFPPRFSGLQFPNYSSELNVNALELDDSALYLCASSSKTSGRSNEQFFGPGTRLTVL.

The gene calls are TRBV2 and TRBJ1-2; 7 bases are a match to TRBD1. The V and J ends lost 7 bases and 6 bases, in that order; junction bases with no gene match: 11. The CDR3 totals 14 residues. Germline V gene sequence: CDR1 SNHLY, CDR2 FYNNEI. The CDR3 coding sequence is TGTGCCAGCACTACCGGGCAGGGGGTAGATGGCTACACCTTC. It codes for CASTTGQGVDGYTF.

The chain has TRBV29-1 and TRBJ1-2; 7 nucleotides match TRBD1. The germline CDR1 and CDR2 sequences are SQVTM and ANQGSEA. The CDR3 is made up of 14 amino acids. J lost 0 bases, V lost 7 bases, and 8 bases had no gene match. CDR3 protein: CSGGPGQTNYGYTF. CDR3 nucleotide sequence: TGCAGCGGGGGACCGGGACAGACTAACTATGGCTACACCTTC. Supplemented by reference TRBV29-1 and TRBJ1-2, the full variable domain reads SAVISQKPSRDICQRGTSLTIQCQVDSQVTMMFWYRQQPGQSLTLIATANQGSEATYESGFVIDKFPISRPNLTFSTLTVSNMSPEDSSIYLCSGGPGQTNYGYTFGSGTRLTVV.

The V gene is TRBV13, the J gene TRBJ2-2, with 11 bases identical to TRBD2. This CDR3 is built from 17 residues. With V trimmed by 4 bases and J by 5 bases, 9 bases remained unmatched. The germline V gene has CDR1 PRHDT and CDR2 FYEKMQ (reference sequence). The CDR3 spells CASSSTGTSGNTGELFF. The CDR3 DNA reads as TGTGCCAGCAGCTCAACCGGGACTAGCGGTAATACCGGGGAGCTGTTTTTT.

The V gene is TRBV4-2, the J gene TRBJ2-7, with a tentative D call TRBD2 (5 bases). The CDR3 contains 14 residues. Germline V gives CDR1 LGHNA, CDR2 YNFKEQ. The germline V and J ends were trimmed by 1 base and 7 bases, with 14 bases remaining between them. In DNA, the CDR3 is TGTGCCAGCAGCCAAGTAACCGGGGTCCGGGAGCAGTACTTC. It translates to CASSQVTGVREQYF.

The J gene is TRBJ2-5, the V gene TRBV6-1; TRBD2 aligns across 8 bases. V lost 0 bases, J lost 4 bases, and 16 bases stayed unmatched. The germline V gene has CDR1 MNHNS and CDR2 SASEGT. CDR3 length equals 19 residues. The CDR3 sequence: CASSEAGRGGGIGSETQYF. The CDR3 nucleotides are TGTGCCAGCAGTGAAGCAGGCCGGGGGGGCGGGATAGGGTCAGAGACCCAGTACTTC.

The chain's CDR3 is CASSQGGGSYEQYF. As DNA, the CDR3 is TGCGCCAGCAGCCAAGGGGGAGGCTCCTACGAGCAGTACTTC. The chain uses TRBV4-1 and TRBJ2-7; possibly TRBD2 for D (6 bases). V was shortened by 1 base and J by 0 bases, with 7 bases between the two germline ends. The CDR3 has 14 residues. Per germline, CDR1 MGHRA and CDR2 YSYEKL.

J is TRBJ2-1 and V is TRBV21-1; TRBD1 was called by the table and not checked on the DNA. TRBV21-1 is flagged as a pseudogene. The CDR3 length is 15 residues. The CDR3 nucleotides read TGTGCCAGCACCCCGGGACAGGGTAATTACAATGAGCAGTTCTTC. It specifies CASTPGQGNYNEQFF.

This clone appeared once. The CDR3 sequence: CASSVEAGGYETQYF. The CDR3 bases are TGTGCCAGCAGCGTAGAAGCGGGGGGCTATGAGACCCAGTACTTC. This chain joins TRBV9 and TRBJ2-5; TRBD2 matches at 9 bases. The CDR3 sequence is 15 residues long. The germline CDR1 and CDR2 sequences are SGDLS and YYNGEE. V trimming: 0 bases; J trimming: 5 bases; junction bases outside the gene matches: 5.

This sequence joins TRBV2 and TRBJ2-7; 7 bases match TRBD2. CDR3 length equals 15 residues. V was clipped by 8 bases and J by 1 base; unmatched bases: 11. The V gene's germline CDR1 is SNHLY and CDR2 FYNNEI. The CDR3 spells CASLAESPQSYEQYF. The CDR3 bases are TGTGCCAGCCTAGCGGAAAGCCCGCAGTCCTACGAGCAGTACTTC.

CDR3 loop: CASSEGAPYEQYF. The CDR3 DNA reads TGTGCCAGCAGTGAGGGGGCCCCCTACGAGCAGTACTTC. The rearrangement uses TRBV25-1 and TRBJ2-5; weak D call: TRBD1 (6 bases). The J call may be incorrect, as the DNA end agrees better with TRBJ2-7. This CDR3 is built from 13 residues. The V gene's germline CDR1 is MGHDK and CDR2 SYGVNS.

This chain joins TRBV5-6 and TRBJ2-3, with D tentatively TRBD1 (7 bases). Looked up from germline, CDR1 is SGHDT and CDR2 is YYEEEE. This CDR3 region has 14 residues. V was cut by 0 bases and J by 6 bases, with 11 bases left in between. Here the CDR3 DNA reads TGTGCCAGCAGCTTGGTCAGGGGGGTGGATACGCAGTATTTT. It is translated as CASSLVRGVDTQYF.

The chain has TRBV5-6 and TRBJ2-1; D gene unclear. Trimming took off 0 bases at V and 10 bases at J, with 5 bases between the two ends. Germline assignment: CDR1 SGHDT and CDR2 YYEEEE. The CDR3 covers 11 residues. For the CDR3, the DNA is TGTGCCAGCAGCTTGGCTGGCGAGCAGTTCTTC. As protein: CASSLAGEQFF.

This clone came up a few times. The gene calls are TRBV4-1 and TRBJ1-4; D is uncertain. Trimming pared 1 base from V and 8 bases from J, leaving 5 bases between. Germline-derived CDR1 and CDR2 are MGHRA and YSYEKL. CDR3 length equals 12 residues. The CDR3 spells CASSQAGEKLFF. The CDR3 DNA is TGCGCCAGCAGCCAAGCAGGAGAAAAACTGTTTTTT.

This chain connects TRBV18 to TRBJ2-7; 12 bases match TRBD1. The CDR3 covers 19 residues. V gave up 3 bases and J gave up 2 bases; unmatched junction bases: 14. From germline, CDR1 is KGHSH and CDR2 LQKENI. The CDR3, as DNA: TGTGCCAGCTCACCGCGTCCGGGACAGGGGGCGCTTTCGCCCTACGAGCAGTACTTC. It yields the protein CASSPRPGQGALSPYEQYF.

This chain joins TRBV5-4 and TRBJ2-7; 11 positions agree with TRBD2. Germline V CDR1 and CDR2: SGHNT, YYREEE (reference sequence). This CDR3 contains 16 residues. Germline trimming cut 1 base from V and 9 bases from J; bases unmatched to any gene: 12. This chain's CDR3 is CASSLLLTSGNQRQYF. CDR3 nucleotides: TGTGCCAGCAGCTTGCTCTTGACTAGCGGGAATCAGAGGCAGTACTTC. The full variable domain, in which reference TRBV5-4 and TRBJ2-7 provide the parts outside the CDR3, is ETGVTQSPTHLIKTRGQQVTLRCSSQSGHNTVSWYQQALGQGPQFIFQYYREEENGRGNFPPRFSGLQFPNYSSELNVNALELDDSALYLCASSLLLTSGNQRQYFGPGTRLTVT.